This TCR beta chain was identified in a study of blood T cell repertoires in COVID-19. The sample holds one count of this clone. Sequencing used immunoSEQ multiplex PCR; TCRdb keeps in-frame clones, though not all of them. The sample lists 90,000 to 120,000 clones; roughly 80% were seen once. CDR1 is MRHNA and CDR2 is SNTAGT in the germline V gene. The CDR3 loop spans 13 amino acids. Trimming cost V 0 bases and J 6 bases, with 8 bases left between them. V and J are TRBV6-4 and TRBJ1-2; a possible D gene is TRBD1 (5 bases). The receptor was derived from a woman over 75 with active or convalescent COVID-19. Sequenced input: peripheral blood. The CDR3 region is CASSDSKGDGYTF. The CDR3 region has the DNA TGTGCCAGCAGTGACTCGAAAGGGGATGGCTACACCTTC.